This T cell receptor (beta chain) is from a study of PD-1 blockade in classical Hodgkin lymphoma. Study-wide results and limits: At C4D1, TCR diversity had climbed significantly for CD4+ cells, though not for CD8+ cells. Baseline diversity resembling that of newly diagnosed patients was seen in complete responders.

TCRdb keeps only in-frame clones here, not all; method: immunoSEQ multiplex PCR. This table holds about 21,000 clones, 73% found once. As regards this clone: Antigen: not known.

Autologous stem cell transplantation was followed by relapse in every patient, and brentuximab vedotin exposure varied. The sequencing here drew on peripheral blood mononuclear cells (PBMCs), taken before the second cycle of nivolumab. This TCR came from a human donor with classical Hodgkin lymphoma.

DNA of the CDR3: TGTGCCAGCAGTCAAGGGTTTGGGGTTGGAAACATTCAGTACTTC. Protein sequence: CASSQGFGVGNIQYF. The V call is TRBV7-9, the J call TRBJ2-4, with D hard to call. The CDR3 is 15 amino acids. V was cut by 6 bases and J by 6 bases, with 18 bases left in between. The germline gives CDR1 SEHNR, CDR2 FQNEAQ (reference sequence).